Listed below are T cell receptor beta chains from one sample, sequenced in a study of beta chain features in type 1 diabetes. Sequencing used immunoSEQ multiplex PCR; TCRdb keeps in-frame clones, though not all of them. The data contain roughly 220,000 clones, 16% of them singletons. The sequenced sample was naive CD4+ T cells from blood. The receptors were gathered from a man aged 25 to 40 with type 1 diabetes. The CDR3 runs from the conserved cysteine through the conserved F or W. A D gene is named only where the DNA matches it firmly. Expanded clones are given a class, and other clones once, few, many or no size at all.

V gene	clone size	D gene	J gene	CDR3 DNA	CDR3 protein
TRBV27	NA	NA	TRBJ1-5	TGTGCCACCGCTAGCCTCGGAGCTGGGACTCAACCCCAGCATTTT	CATASLGAGTQPQHF
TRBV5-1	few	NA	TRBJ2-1	TGCGCCAGCAGCTTAGACAAGGGTGCAGTCTACAATGAGCAGTTCTTC	CASSLDKGAVYNEQFF
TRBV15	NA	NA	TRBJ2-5	TGTGCCACCAGCAGAGATTTGGGGACCCAAGAGACCCAGTACTTC	CATSRDLGTQETQYF
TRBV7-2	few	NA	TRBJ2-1	TGTGCCAGCAGCTTAAGAGGGAGTCTCTACAATGAGCAGTTCTTC	CASSLRGSLYNEQFF
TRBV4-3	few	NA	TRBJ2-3	TGCGCCAGCAGCCAAGGTTCAACCAGCACAGATACGCAGTATTTT	CASSQGSTSTDTQYF
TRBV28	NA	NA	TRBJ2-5	TGTGCCAGCAGGAACCCTCCTCAAGAGACCCAGTACTTC	CASRNPPQETQYF
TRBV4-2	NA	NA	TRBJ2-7	TGTGCCAGCAGCCAAGATTGGGAGTACGGGCCCGAGCAGTACTTC	CASSQDWEYGPEQYF
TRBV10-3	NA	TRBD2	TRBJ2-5	TGTGCCATCACCACAGAGCGGGAGGTTGTGGAGACCCAGTACTTC	CAITTEREVVETQYF
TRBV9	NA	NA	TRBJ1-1	TGTGCCAGCAGCGTAGCTACGGCAGGGGTAGGTACTGAAGCTTTCTTT	CASSVATAGVGTEAFF
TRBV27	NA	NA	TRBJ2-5	TGTGCCAGCGGGCGGGAGACCCAGTACTTC	CASGRETQYF
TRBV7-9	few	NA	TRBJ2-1	TGTGCCAGCAGCCCATCGGGTCGCGGCTCCTACAATGAGCAGTTCTTC	CASSPSGRGSYNEQFF
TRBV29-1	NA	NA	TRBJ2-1	TGCAGCGTTGAACCTAGAGAGGTTGGAGGCAGGGGATGGGACAATGAGCAGTTCTTC	CSVEPREVGGRGWDNEQFF
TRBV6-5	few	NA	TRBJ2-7	TGTGCCAGCAGTTACTCGAGGTCTGAAATCTACGAGCAGTACTTC	CASSYSRSEIYEQYF
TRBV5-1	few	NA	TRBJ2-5	TGCGCCAGCAGCTTGGCCGGGTTGGAGACCCAGTACTTC	CASSLAGLETQYF
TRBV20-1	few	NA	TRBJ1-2	TGCAGTGCTAGTTCTGATTATGGCTACACCTTC	CSASSDYGYTF
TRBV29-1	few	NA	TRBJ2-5	TGCAGCGTTCTCGACAGGAGCCAAGAGACCCAGTACTTC	CSVLDRSQETQYF
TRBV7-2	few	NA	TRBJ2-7	TGTGCCAGCAGCCCACTAGGGGGAGAGTCCTACGAGCAGTACTTC	CASSPLGGESYEQYF
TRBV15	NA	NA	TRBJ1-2	TGTGCCACCAGCAGAGCTAAGTCGGCAGGGAACTATGGCTACACCTTC	CATSRAKSAGNYGYTF
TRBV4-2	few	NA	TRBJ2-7	TGTGCCAGCAGCCAAGATCCCGGGGAGGCCTACGAGCAGTACTTC	CASSQDPGEAYEQYF
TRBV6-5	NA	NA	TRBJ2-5	TGTGCCAGCTCCCGCCACCTAGCCCAAGAGACCCAGTACTTC	CASSRHLAQETQYF
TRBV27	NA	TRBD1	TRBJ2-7	TGTGCCAGCAGGCGACAGGGGGCCTACGAGCAGTACTTC	CASRRQGAYEQYF
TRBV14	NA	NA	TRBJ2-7	TGTGCCAGCAGTCAATTCCGCTCAGCCTACGAGCAGTACTTC	CASSQFRSAYEQYF
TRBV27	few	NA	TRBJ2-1	TGTGCCAGCAGTTTATCTAGACTGAACTCCTACAATGAGCAGTTCTTC	CASSLSRLNSYNEQFF
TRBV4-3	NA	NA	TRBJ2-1	TGCGCCAGCAGCCAAGATCGGGACTACAATGAGCAGTTCTTC	CASSQDRDYNEQFF
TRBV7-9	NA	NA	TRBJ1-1	TGTGCCAGCAGCTCCCTGGGGGGGAACACTGAAGCTTTCTTT	CASSSLGGNTEAFF
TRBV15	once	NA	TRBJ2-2	TGTGCCACCAGCACGAAGACGGTCACCGGGGAGCTGTTTTTT	CATSTKTVTGELFF